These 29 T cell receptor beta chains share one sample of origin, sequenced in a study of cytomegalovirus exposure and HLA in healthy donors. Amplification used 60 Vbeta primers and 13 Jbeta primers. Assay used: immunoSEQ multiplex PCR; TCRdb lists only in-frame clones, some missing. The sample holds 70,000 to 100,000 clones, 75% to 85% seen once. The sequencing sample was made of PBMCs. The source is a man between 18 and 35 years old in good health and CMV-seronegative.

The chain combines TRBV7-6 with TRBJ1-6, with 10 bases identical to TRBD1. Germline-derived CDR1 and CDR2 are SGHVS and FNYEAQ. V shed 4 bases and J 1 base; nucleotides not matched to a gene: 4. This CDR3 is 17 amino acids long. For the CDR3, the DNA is TGTGCCAGCAGCTCCGGGACAGGGGCGTCCTATAATTCACCCCTCCACTTT. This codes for CASSSGTGASYNSPLHF.

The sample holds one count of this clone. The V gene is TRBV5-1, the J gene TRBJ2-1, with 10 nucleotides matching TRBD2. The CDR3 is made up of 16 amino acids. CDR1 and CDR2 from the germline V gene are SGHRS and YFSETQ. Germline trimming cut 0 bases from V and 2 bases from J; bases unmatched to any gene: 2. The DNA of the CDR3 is TGCGCCAGCAGCTTGGGGAGCGGGGGGGCCTACAATGAGCAGTTCTTC. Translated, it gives CASSLGSGGAYNEQFF.

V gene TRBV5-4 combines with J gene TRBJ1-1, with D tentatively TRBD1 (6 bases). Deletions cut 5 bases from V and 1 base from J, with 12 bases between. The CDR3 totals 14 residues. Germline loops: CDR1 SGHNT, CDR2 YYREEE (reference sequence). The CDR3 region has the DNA TGTGCCAGCAGTTGGACAGTAGAGAACACTGAAGCTTTCTTT. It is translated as CASSWTVENTEAFF.

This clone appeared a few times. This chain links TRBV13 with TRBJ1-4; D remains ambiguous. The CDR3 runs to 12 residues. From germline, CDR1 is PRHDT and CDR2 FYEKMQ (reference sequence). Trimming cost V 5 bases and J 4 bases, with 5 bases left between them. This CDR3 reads CASSLFNEKLFF. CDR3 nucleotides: TGTGCCAGCAGCCTTTTTAATGAAAAACTGTTTTTT.

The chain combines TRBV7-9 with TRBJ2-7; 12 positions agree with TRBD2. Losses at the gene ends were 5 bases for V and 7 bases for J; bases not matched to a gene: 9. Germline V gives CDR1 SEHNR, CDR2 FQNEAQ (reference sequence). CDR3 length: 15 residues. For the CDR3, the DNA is TGTGCCAGCAGCGTTACTAGCGGGGGGCCACAGGAGCAGTACTTC. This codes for CASSVTSGGPQEQYF. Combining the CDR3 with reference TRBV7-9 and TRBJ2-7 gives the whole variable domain DTGVSQNPRHKITKRGQNVTFRCDPISEHNRLYWYRQTLGQGPEFLTYFQNEAQLEKSRLLSDRFSAERPKGSFSTLEIQRTEQGDSAMYLCASSVTSGGPQEQYFGPGTRLTVT.

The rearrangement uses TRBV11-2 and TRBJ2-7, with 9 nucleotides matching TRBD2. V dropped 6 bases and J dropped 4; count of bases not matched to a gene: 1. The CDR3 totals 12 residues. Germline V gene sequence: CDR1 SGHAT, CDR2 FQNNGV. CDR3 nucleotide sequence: TGTGCCAGCAGTCTAGCGGGGTACGAGCAGTACTTC. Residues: CASSLAGYEQYF. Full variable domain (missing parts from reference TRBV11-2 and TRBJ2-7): EAGVAQSPRYKIIEKRQSVAFWCNPISGHATLYWYQQILGQGPKLLIQFQNNGVVDDSQLPKDRFSAERLKGVDSTLKIQPAKLEDSAVYLCASSLAGYEQYFGPGTRLTVT.

CDR3 protein: CASSPGTVGGNQPQHF. CDR3 in DNA: TGCGCCAGCAGCCCAGGGACAGTGGGCGGCAATCAGCCCCAGCATTTT. The chain links TRBV5-1 to TRBJ1-5, with 7 bases that match TRBD1. Looked up from germline, CDR1 is SGHRS and CDR2 is YFSETQ. The trim removed 4 bases at V and 2 bases at J, leaving 9 bases unmatched. There are 16 residues in the CDR3.

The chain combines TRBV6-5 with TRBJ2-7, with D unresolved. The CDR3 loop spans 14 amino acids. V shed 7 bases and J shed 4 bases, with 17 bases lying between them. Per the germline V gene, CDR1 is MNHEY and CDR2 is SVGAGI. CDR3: CASKVALFSYEQYF. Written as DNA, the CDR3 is TGTGCCAGCAAGGTAGCTTTATTTAGTTACGAGCAGTACTTC.

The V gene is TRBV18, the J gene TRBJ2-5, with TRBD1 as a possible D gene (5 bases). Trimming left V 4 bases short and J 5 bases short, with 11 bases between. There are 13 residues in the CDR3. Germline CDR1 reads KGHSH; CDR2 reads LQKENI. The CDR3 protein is CASSQGPRETQYF. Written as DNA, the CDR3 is TGTGCCAGCTCACAGGGGCCAAGGGAGACCCAGTACTTC.

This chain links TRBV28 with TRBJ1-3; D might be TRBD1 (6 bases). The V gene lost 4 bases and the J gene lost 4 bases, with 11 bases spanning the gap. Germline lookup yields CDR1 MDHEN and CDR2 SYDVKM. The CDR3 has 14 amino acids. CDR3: CASSSGTTGNTIYF. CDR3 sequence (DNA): TGTGCCAGCAGTTCCGGGACAACCGGAAACACCATATATTTT. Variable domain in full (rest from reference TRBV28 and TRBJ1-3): DVKVTQSSRYLVKRTGEKVFLECVQDMDHENMFWYRQDPGLGLRLIYFSYDVKMKEKGDIPEGYSVSREKKERFSLILESASTNQTSMYLCASSSGTTGNTIYFGEGSWLTVV.

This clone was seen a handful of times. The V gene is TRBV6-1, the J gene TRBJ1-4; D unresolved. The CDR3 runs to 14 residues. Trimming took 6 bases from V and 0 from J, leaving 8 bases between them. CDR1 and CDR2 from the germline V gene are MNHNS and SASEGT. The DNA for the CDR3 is TGTGCCAGCAGACAGACGGCAACTAATGAAAAACTGTTTTTT. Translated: CASRQTATNEKLFF.

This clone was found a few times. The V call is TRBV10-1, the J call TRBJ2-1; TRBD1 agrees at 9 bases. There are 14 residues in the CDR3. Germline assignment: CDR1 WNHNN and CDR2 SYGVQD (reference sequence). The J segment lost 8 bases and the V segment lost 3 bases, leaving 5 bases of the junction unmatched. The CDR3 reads CASSDTDRGDEQFF. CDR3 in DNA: TGCGCCAGCAGTGATACGGACAGGGGTGATGAGCAGTTCTTC.

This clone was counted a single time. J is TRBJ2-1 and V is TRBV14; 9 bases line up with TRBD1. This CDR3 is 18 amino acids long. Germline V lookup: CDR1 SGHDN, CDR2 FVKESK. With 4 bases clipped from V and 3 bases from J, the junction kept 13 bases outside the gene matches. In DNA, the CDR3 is TGTGCCAGCAGCCTTGCGCCGGGACAGGGTTTCAGCTACAATGAGCAGTTCTTC. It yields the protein CASSLAPGQGFSYNEQFF.

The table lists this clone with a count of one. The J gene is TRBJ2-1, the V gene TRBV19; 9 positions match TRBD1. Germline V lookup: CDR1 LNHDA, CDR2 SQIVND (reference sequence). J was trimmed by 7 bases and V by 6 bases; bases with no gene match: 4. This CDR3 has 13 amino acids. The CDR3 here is CASRTGGWNEQFF. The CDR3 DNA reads TGTGCCAGTAGGACAGGGGGATGGAATGAGCAGTTCTTC.

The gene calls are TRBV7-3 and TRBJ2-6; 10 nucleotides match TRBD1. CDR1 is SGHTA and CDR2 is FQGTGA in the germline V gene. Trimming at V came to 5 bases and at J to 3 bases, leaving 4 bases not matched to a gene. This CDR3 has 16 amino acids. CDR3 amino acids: CASSEGQGNGANVLTF. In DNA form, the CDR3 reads TGTGCCAGCAGCGAGGGACAGGGGAATGGGGCCAACGTCCTGACTTTC.

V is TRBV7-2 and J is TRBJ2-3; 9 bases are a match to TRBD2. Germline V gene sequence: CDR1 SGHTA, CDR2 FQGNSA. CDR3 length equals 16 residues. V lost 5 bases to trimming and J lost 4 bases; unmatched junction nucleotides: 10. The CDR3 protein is CASSISLAGAADTQYF. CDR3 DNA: TGTGCCAGCAGCATCTCTTTAGCGGGGGCCGCAGATACGCAGTATTTT.

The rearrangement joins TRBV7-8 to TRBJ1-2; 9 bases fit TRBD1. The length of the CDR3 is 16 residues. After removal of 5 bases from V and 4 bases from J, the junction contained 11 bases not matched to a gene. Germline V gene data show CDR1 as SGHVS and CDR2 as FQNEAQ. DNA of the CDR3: TGTGCCAGCAGCGTAGTTAGTATGACAGGGGGCTATGGCTACACCTTC. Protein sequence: CASSVVSMTGGYGYTF.

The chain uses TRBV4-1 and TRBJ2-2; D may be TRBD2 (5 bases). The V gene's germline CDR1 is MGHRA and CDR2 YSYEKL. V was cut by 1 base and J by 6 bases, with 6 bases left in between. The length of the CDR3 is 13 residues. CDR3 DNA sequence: TGCGCCAGCAGCCAAGCCGGGGCCGGGGAGCTGTTTTTT. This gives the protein CASSQAGAGELFF.

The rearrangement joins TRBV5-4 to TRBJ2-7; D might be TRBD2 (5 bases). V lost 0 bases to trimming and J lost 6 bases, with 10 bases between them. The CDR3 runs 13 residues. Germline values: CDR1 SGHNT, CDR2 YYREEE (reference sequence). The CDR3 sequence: CASSLDPSGEQYF. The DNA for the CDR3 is TGTGCCAGCAGCTTGGATCCCAGCGGCGAGCAGTACTTC.

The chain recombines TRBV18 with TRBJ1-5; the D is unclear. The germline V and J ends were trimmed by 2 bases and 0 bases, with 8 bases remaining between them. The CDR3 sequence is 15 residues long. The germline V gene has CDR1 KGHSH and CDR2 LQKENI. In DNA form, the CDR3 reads TGTGCCAGCTCACCAACGGGAAATAGCAATCAGCCCCAGCATTTT. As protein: CASSPTGNSNQPQHF.

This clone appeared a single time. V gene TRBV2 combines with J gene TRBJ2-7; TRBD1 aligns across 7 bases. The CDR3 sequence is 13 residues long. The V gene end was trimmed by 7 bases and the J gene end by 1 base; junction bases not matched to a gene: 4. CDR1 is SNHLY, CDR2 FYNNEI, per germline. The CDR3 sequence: CASIYRGSYEQYF. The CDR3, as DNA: TGTGCCAGCATATACAGGGGATCCTACGAGCAGTACTTC.

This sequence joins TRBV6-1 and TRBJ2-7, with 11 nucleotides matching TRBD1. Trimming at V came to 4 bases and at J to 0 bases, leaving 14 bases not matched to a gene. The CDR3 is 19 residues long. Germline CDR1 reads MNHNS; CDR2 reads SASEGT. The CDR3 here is CASSALGDRGDFSSYEQYF. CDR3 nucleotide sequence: TGTGCCAGCAGTGCTTTGGGGGACAGGGGGGACTTCAGCTCCTACGAGCAGTACTTC.

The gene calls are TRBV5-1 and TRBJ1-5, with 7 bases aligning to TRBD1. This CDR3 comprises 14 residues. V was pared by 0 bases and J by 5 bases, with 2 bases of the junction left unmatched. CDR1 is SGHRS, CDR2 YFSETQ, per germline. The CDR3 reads CASSLGDRHQPQHF. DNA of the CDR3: TGCGCCAGCAGCTTGGGGGACAGACATCAGCCCCAGCATTTT.

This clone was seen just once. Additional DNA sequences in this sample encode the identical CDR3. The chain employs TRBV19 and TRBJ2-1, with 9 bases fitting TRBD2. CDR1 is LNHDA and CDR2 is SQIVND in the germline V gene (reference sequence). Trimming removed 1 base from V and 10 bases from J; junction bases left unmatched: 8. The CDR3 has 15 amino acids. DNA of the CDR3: TGTGCCAGTAGTATAGGTAGCGGGGGCTTCGGGGAGCAGTTCTTC. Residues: CASSIGSGGFGEQFF.

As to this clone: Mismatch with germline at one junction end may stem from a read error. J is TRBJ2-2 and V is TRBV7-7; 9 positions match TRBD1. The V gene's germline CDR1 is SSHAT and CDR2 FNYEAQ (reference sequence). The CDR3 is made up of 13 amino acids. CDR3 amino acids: CASSRDRAGELFF. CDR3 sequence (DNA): TGTGCTAGCAGCCGGGACAGGGCCGGGGAGCTGTTTTTT.

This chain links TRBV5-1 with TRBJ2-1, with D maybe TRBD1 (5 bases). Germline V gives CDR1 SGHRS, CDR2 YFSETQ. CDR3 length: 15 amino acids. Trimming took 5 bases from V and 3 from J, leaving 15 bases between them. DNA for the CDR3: TGCGCCAGCAGTGAAGGACACCTCATCTACAATGAGCAGTTCTTC. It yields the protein CASSEGHLIYNEQFF.

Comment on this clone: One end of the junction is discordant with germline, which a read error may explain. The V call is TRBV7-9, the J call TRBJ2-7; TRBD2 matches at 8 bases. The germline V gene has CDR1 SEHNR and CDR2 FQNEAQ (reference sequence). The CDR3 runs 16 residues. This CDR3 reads CSSSRGSGGFPHEQYF. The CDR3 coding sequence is TGTTCCAGCAGCCGGGGGTCGGGAGGGTTCCCCCACGAGCAGTACTTC.

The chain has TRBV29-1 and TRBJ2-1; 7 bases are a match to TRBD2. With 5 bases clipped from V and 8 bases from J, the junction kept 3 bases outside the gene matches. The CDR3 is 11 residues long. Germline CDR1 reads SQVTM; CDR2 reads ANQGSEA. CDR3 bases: TGCAGCGTTCTAAGCGGGGATGAGCAGTTCTTC. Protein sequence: CSVLSGDEQFF.

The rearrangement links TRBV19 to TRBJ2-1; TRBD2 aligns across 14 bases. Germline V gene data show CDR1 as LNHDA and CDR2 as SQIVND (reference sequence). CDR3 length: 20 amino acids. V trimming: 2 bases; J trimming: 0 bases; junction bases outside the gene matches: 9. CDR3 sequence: CASSIRARLAGGISYNEQFF. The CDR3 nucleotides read TGTGCCAGTAGTATAAGGGCCAGACTAGCGGGGGGGATCTCCTACAATGAGCAGTTCTTC.